This T cell receptor beta chain was sequenced for a study of cytomegalovirus exposure and HLA in healthy donors. PCR used 60 Vbeta primers and 13 Jbeta primers. Sequencing used immunoSEQ multiplex PCR; TCRdb keeps in-frame clones, though not all of them. The table records under 150,000 clones, around 84% of them present only once. CDR3 length: 19 amino acids. V was pared by 2 bases and J by 0 bases, with 10 bases of the junction left unmatched. Germline-derived CDR1 and CDR2 are GTSNPN and SVGIG (reference sequence). Study-level results: At a 0.05 false discovery rate, a later analysis found roughly 17,000 TCR beta sequences to be associated with HLA alleles. Follow-up analysis seemed to connect common viral pathogens with several of the most significant clusters identified.

This clone was seen once. The antigen remains unidentified. The sequencing sample was made of PBMCs. The rearrangement links TRBV30 to TRBJ2-2; 12 positions match TRBD2. This receptor was identified in a boy under 10 years old in good health and CMV-seronegative. Here the CDR3 reads CAWSWPGLAGGTNTGELFF. In DNA form, the CDR3 reads TGTGCCTGGAGTTGGCCCGGGCTAGCGGGGGGGACGAACACCGGGGAGCTGTTTTTT.